This note documents a single T cell receptor beta chain sequence. Primed by a sample-barcoded 5' primer and a J-beta primer mix, a second PCR proceeded for about 7 to 11 cycles. Via MiXCR, TCRdb re-called the 5' RACE reads, giving one row per CDR3 protein. The data contain fewer than 600,000 distinct CDR3 sequences, about 29% of them singletons. These data come from a study of blood T cells in healthy people across ages. Per the germline V gene, CDR1 is LNHNV and CDR2 is YYDKDF (reference sequence). The CDR3 spans 13 residues. Trimming stripped 6 bases from V and 5 bases from J, with 11 bases between. This sample also appeared in a second study, on T cells of mothers and their children.

The J gene is TRBJ2-1, the V gene TRBV15; D possibly matches TRBD1 or TRBD2 (5 bases each). The source is a boy aged 2 to 9 in good health. Material for sequencing was blood. The CDR3 DNA reads as TGTGCCACCAGTGTCCGGGGACACAATGAGCAGTTCTTC. This sequence encodes CATSVRGHNEQFF.